This TCR beta chain originates from a study of CD8+ T cells in alopecia areata. RNA extraction and reverse transcription yielded cDNA as sequencing template. The data were produced by immunoSEQ multiplex PCR, yet TCRdb's version contains in-frame clones alone and is incomplete. The repertoire consists of more than 200,000 clones, with around 43% occurring once and the leading ten covering 2% to 3%. V lost 1 base and J 5 bases, leaving 6 bases between the germline ends. CDR1 SGHNT and CDR2 YENEEA come from the germline V gene. CDR3 size: 13 residues. The treatment is: oral pan-JAK inhibitor, 5-10 mg twice daily.

The chain combines TRBV11-3 with TRBJ2-1; D not certain. The sequence was collected from a human donor with alopecia areata. The sample consisted of CD4+ T cells sorted from blood, taken at approximately week 37, from a patient treated with tofacitinib. The CDR3 DNA reads TGTGCCAGCAGCTTAGTTGCAGACAATGAGCAGTTCTTC. This codes for CASSLVADNEQFF.